The clone carrying this TCR beta chain was recorded a few times. Its antigen remains unidentified. TCRdb reprocessed the 5' RACE reads with MiXCR, giving one entry per CDR3 protein. Of 1,800,000 or so distinct CDR3 sequences in the sample, around 29% are singletons; the top ten hold about 0.3%. Germline V gene sequence: CDR1 SQVTM, CDR2 ANQGSEA. V dropped 3 bases and J dropped 1 base, with 12 bases sitting between them. The CDR3 runs 14 residues. The data derive from a study of identical twins. Healthy Caucasian donors formed the entire cohort. Study-wide results and caveats: When twins shared out-of-frame alpha sequences, those sequences had excess low generation probability.

The TCR originated in a newborn girl in good health. The chain joins TRBV29-1 to TRBJ1-1; D not certain. What was sequenced was cord blood. This chain's CDR3 is CSVEIPGRNTEAFF. In nucleotides, the CDR3 is TGCAGCGTTGAGATCCCGGGGAGGAACACTGAAGCTTTCTTT.